This TCR beta chain is from a study of OX40 agonist ivuxolimab in advanced cancers. Looking at the study overall: A mean age of approximately 58 years, range roughly 23 to 85, was recorded, and 82.7% were male. Study conclusions and caveats: The 0.1-3.0 mg/kg partial responders had among the lowest clonal expansion.

Trimming removed 1 base at V and 4 bases at J, with 10 bases between. The CDR3 length is 14 residues. Germline V gene lookup returns CDR1 SGHTA and CDR2 FQGNSA. Blood draws occurred at baseline, cycle 4 day 1, and cycle 7 day 1. Sequenced by immunoSEQ multiplex PCR; TCRdb stores in-frame clones only, minus some. The sample consists of 80,000 or so clones, more than 75% of them appearing once. A remark on this clone: What it binds is not known.

The sequence was collected from an adult with an advanced solid tumor such as melanoma, head and neck, liver or kidney cancer. V usage is TRBV7-2 and J usage is TRBJ1-2; D not resolved. The sample was CD4+ or CD8+ T cells sorted from blood, taken in a trial of the OX40 agonist ivuxolimab. CDR3 residues: CASSLDATTYGYTF. CDR3 DNA sequence: TGTGCCAGCAGCTTAGATGCGACAACCTATGGCTACACCTTC.